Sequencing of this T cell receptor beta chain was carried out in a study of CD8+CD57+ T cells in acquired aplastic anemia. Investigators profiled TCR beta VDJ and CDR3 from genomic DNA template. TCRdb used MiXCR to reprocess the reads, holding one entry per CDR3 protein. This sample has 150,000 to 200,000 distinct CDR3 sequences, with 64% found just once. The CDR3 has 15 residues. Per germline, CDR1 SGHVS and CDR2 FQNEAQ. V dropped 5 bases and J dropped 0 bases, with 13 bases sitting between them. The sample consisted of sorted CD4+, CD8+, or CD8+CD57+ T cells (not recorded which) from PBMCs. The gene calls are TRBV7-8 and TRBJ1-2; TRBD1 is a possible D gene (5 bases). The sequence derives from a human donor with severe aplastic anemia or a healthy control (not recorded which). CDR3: CASSLRGTTNYGYTF. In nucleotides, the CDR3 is TGTGCCAGCAGCCTTCGCGGGACTACTAACTATGGCTACACCTTC.